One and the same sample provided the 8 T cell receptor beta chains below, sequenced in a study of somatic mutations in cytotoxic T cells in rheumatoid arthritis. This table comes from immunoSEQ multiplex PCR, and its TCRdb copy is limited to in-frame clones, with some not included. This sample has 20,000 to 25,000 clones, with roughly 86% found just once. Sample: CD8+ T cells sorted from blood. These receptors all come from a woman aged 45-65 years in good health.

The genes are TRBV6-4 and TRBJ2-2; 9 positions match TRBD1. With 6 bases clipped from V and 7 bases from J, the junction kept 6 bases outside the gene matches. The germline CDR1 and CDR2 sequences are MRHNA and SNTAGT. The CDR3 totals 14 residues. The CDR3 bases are TGTGCCAGCAGCCGACAGGGGGAGATCGGGGAGCTGTTTTTT. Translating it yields CASSRQGEIGELFF.

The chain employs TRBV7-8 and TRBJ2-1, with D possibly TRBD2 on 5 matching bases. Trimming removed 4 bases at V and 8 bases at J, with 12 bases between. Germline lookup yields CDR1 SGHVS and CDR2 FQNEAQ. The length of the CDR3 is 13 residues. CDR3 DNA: TGTGCCAGCAGCTCGTCACCCGGGGATGAGCAGTTCTTC. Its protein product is CASSSSPGDEQFF. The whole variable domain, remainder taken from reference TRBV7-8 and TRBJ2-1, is GAGVSQSPRYKVAKRGQDVALRCDPISGHVSLFWYQQALGQGPEFLTYFQNEAQLDKSGLPSDRFFAERPEGSVSTLKIQRTQQEDSAVYLCASSSSPGDEQFFGPGTRLTVL.

The CDR3 nucleotides are TGTGCCAGCACCCTGTCAGGGGTCTCAGAGACCCAGTACTTC. Translated, it gives CASTLSGVSETQYF. The genes are TRBV28 and TRBJ2-5, with D possibly matching TRBD1 (6 bases). This CDR3 is 14 amino acids long. V gave up 7 bases and J gave up 4 bases, with 16 bases separating them. Germline values: CDR1 MDHEN, CDR2 SYDVKM.

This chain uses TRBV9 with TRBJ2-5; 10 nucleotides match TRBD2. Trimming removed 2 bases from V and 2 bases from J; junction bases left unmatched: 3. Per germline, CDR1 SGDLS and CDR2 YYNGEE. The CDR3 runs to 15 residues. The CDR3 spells CASSVSGGPQETQYF. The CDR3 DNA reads TGTGCCAGCAGCGTTAGCGGGGGGCCTCAAGAGACCCAGTACTTC.

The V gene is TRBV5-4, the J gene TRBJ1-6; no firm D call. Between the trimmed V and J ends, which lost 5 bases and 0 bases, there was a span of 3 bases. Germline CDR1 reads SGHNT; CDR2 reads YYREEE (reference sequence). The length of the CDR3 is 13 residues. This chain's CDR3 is CASRGSYNSPLHF. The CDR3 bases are TGTGCCAGCAGAGGCTCCTATAATTCACCCCTCCACTTT.

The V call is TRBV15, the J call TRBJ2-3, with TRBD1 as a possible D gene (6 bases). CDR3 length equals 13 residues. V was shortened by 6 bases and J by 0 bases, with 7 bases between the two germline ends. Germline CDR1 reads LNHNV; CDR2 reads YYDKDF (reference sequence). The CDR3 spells CATSTGSTDTQYF. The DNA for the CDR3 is TGTGCCACCAGTACAGGGAGCACAGATACGCAGTATTTT.

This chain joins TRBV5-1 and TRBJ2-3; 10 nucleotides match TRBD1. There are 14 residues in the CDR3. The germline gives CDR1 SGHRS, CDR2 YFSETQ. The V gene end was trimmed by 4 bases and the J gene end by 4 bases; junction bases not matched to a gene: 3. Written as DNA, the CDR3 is TGCGCCAGCAGCGCCGGACAGGGGGCAGATACGCAGTATTTT. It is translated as CASSAGQGADTQYF.

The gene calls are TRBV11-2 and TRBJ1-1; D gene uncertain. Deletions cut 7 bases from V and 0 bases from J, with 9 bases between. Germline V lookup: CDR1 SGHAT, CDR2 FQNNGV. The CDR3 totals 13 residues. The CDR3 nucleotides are TGTGCCAGCACCCAAGAGGTGAACACTGAAGCTTTCTTT. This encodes CASTQEVNTEAFF.